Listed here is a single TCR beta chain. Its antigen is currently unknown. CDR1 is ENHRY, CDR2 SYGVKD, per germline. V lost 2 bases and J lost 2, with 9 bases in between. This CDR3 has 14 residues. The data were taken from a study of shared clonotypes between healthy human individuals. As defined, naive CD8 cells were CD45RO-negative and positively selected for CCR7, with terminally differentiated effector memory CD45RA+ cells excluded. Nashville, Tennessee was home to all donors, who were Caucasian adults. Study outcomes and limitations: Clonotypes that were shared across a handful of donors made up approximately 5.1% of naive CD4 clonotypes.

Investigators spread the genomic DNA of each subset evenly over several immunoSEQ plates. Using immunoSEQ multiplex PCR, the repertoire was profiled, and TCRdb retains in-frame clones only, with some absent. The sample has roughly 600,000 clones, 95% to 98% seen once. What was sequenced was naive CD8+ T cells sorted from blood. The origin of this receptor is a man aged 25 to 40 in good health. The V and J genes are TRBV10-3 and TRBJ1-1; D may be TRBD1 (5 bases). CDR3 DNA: TGTGCCATCAGTGAGAGGACACCCAACACTGAAGCTTTCTTT. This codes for CAISERTPNTEAFF.